This record covers a single TCR beta chain. What it binds is not known. 60 Vbeta and 13 Jbeta primers were used in PCR. In the study's own analysis: Roughly 12 million shared chains were among around 78 million unique TCR beta chains counted in a later analysis. The repertoire was sequenced with immunoSEQ multiplex PCR; TCRdb's copy has only in-frame clones and lacks some. From that table come the V and J calls and clone size; the DNA was used to work out D and trimming. The sample has about 200,000 clones, about three quarters seen once; the top ten hold 1.5% to 2%. Everyone who donated was a healthy bone marrow donor. This sample is drawn from a study of cytomegalovirus exposure and HLA in healthy donors. The wider study: Earlier findings included some 120 million unique TCR beta sequences obtained from 150 million to 200 million T cells. General study findings and limits: From TCR beta sequences, most subjects' HLA-A and HLA-B alleles were reportedly predicted accurately.

The TCR was taken from a male donor in good health and CMV-seronegative. The sample consisted of PBMCs.

This CDR3 reads CASSLERKLFSTYNEQFF. As DNA, the CDR3 is TGTGCCAGCAGCTTGGAGAGGAAGTTGTTCTCAACCTACAATGAGCAGTTCTTC. This chain links TRBV5-6 with TRBJ2-1; D is unresolved. The germline gives CDR1 SGHDT, CDR2 YYEEEE. The CDR3 extends over 18 amino acids. Trimming cost V 0 bases and J 2 bases, with 18 bases left between them.